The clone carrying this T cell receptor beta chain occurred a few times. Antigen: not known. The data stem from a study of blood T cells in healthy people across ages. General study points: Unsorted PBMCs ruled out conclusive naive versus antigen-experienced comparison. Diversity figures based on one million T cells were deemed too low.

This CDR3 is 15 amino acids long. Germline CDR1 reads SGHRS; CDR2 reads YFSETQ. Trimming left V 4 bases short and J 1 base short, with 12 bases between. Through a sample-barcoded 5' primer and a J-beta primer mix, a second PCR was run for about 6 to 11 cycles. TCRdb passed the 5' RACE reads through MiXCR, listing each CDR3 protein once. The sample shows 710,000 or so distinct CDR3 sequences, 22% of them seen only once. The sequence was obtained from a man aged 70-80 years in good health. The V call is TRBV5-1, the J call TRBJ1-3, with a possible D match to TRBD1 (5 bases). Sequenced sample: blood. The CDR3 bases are TGCGCCAGCAGCCTCGGGGGTGTTTCTGGAAACACCATATATTTT. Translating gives CASSLGGVSGNTIYF.